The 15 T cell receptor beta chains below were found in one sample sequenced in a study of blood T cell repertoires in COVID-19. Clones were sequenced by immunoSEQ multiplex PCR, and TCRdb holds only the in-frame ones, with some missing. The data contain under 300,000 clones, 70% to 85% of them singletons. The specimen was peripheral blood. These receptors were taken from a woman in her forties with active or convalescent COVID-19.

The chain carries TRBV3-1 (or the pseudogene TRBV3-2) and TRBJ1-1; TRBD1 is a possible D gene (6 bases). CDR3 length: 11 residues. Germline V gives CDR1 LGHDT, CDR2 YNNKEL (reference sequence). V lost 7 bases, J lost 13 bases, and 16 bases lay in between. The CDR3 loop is CASTKGGDVFF. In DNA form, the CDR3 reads TGTGCCAGCACTAAAGGGGGAGACGTTTTCTTT.

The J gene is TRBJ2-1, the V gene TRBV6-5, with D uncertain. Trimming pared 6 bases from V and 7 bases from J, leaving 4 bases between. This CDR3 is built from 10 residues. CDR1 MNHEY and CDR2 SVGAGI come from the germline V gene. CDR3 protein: CASRRNEQFF. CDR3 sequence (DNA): TGTGCCAGCAGGCGGAATGAGCAGTTCTTC.

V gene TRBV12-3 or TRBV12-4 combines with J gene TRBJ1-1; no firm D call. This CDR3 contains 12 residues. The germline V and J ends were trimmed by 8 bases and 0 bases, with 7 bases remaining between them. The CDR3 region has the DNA TGTGCCAGCCGTACATTGAACACTGAAGCTTTCTTT. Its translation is CASRTLNTEAFF.

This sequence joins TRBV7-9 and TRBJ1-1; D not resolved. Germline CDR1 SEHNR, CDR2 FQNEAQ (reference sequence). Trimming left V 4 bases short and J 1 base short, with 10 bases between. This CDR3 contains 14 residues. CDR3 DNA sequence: TGTGCCAGCAGCTCCTTGCACAGGAACACTGAAGCTTTCTTT. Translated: CASSSLHRNTEAFF.

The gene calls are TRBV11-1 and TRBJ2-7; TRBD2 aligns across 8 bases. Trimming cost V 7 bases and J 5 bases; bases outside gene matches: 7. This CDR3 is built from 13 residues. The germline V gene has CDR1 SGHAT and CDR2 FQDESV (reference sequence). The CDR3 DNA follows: TGTGCCAGCACCTGGGGCGGGGGGAACGAGCAGTACTTC. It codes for CASTWGGGNEQYF.

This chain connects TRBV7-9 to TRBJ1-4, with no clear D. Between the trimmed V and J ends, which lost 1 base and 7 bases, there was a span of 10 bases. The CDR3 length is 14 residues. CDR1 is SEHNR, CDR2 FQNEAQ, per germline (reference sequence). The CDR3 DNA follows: TGTGCCAGCAGCTTAGACGGGGTGGGTGAAAAACTGTTTTTT. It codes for CASSLDGVGEKLFF.

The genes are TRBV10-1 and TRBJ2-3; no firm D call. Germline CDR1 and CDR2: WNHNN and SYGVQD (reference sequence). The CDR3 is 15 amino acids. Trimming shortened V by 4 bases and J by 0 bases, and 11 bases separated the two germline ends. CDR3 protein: CASSGTTSSTDTQYF. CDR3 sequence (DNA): TGCGCCAGCAGTGGTACTACCTCTAGCACAGATACGCAGTATTTT.

The DNA of the CDR3 is TGTGCCAGCAGTCGTTTGGGGACAGGGGATTCACCCCTCCACTTT. Translating gives CASSRLGTGDSPLHF. V and J are TRBV6-5 and TRBJ1-6; 10 bases line up with TRBD1. Trimming took 5 bases from V and 8 from J; bases not matched to a gene: 6. In germline, CDR1 is MNHEY, CDR2 SVGAGI. This CDR3 contains 15 residues.

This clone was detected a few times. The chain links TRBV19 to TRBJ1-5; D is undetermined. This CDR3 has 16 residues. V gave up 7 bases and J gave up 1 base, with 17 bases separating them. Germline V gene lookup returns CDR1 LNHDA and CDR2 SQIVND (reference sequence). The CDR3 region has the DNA TGTGCCAGTACCTCCGAGGGCCTCCTCAGCAATCAGCCCCAGCATTTT. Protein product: CASTSEGLLSNQPQHF.

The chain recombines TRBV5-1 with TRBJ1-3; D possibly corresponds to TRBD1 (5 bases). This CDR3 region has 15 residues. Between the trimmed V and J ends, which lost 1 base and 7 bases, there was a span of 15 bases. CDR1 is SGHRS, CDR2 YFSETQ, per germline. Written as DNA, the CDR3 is TGCGCCAGCAGCTTGCCCCAGGGTAGCGGGAACACCATATATTTT. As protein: CASSLPQGSGNTIYF. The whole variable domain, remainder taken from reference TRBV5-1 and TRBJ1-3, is KAGVTQTPRYLIKTRGQQVTLSCSPISGHRSVSWYQQTPGQGLQFLFEYFSETQRNKGNFPGRFSGRQFSNSRSEMNVSTLELGDSALYLCASSLPQGSGNTIYFGEGSWLTVV.

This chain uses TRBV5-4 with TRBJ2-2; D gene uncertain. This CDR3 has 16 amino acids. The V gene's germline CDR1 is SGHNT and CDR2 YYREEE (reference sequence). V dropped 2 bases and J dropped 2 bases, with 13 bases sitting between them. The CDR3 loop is CASSLGGQQNTGELFF. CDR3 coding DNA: TGTGCCAGCAGCTTAGGTGGGCAGCAAAACACCGGGGAGCTGTTTTTT.

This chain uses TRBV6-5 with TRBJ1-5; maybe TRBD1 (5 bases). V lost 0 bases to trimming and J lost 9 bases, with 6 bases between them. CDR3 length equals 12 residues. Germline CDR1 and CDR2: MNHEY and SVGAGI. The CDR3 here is CASSYSGGPQHF. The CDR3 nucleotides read TGTGCCAGCAGTTACTCCGGGGGGCCCCAGCATTTT.

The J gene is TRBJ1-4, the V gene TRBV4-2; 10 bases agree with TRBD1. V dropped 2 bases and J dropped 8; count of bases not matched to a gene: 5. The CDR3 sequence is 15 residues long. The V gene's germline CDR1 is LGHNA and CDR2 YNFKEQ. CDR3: CASSQQDRGQEKLFF. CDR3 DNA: TGTGCCAGCAGCCAACAAGACAGGGGGCAGGAAAAACTGTTTTTT.

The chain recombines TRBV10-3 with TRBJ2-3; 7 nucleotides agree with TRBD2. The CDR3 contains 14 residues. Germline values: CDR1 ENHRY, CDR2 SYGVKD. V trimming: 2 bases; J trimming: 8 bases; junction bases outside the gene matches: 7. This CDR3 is CAISEGLVGGTQYF. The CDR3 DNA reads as TGTGCCATCAGTGAGGGACTAGTCGGAGGTACGCAGTATTTT.

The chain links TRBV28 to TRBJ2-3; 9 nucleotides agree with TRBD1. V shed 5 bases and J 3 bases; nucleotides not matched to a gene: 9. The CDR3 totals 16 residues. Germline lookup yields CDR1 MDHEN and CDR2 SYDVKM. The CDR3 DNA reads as TGTGCCAGCAGTCCTATGGACAGGGGAAAGACAGATACGCAGTATTTT. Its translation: CASSPMDRGKTDTQYF.